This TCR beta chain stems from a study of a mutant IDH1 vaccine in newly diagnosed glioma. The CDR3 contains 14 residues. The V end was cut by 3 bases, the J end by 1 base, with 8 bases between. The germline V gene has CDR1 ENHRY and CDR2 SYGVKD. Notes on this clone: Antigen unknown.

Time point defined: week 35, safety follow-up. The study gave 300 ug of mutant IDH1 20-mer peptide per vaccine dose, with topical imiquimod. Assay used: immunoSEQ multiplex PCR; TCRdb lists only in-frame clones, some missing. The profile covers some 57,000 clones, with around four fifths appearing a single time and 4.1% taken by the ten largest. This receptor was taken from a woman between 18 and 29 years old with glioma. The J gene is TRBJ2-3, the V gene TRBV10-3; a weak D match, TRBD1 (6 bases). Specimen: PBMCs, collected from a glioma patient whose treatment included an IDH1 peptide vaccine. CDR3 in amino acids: CAISEQGGTDTQYF. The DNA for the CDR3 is TGTGCCATCAGTGAACAGGGCGGCACAGATACGCAGTATTTT.